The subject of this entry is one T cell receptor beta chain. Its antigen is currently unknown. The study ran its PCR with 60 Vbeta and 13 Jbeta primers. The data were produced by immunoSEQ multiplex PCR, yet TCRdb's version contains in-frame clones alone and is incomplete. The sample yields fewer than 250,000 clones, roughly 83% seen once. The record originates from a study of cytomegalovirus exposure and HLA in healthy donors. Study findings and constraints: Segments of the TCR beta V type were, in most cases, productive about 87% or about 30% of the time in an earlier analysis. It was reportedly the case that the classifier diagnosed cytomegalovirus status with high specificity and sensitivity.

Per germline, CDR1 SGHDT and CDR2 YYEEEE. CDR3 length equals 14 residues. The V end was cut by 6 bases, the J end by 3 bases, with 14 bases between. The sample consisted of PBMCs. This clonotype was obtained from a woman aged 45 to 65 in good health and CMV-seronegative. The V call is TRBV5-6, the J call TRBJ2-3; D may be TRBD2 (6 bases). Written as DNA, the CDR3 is TGTGCCAGCACCCCGGGGACTTCGACAGATACGCAGTATTTT. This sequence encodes CASTPGTSTDTQYF.